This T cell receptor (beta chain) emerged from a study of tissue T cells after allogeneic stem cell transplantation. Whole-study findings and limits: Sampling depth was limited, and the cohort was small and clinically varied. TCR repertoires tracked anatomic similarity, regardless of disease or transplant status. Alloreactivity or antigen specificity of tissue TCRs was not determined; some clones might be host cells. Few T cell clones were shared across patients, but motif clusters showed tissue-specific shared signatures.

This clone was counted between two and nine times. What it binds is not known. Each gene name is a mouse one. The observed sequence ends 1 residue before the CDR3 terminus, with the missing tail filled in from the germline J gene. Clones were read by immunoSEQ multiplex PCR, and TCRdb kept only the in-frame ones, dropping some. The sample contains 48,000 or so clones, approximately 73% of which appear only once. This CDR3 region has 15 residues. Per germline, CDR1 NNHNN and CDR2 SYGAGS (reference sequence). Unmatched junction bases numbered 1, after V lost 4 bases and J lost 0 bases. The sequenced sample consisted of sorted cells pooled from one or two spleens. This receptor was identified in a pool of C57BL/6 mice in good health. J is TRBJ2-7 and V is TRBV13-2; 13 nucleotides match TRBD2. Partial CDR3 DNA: TGTGCCAGCGGTCGGGACTGGGGGGGCTCCTATGAACAGTAC. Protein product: CASGRDWGGSYEQY. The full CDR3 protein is CASGRDWGGSYEQYF.